A selection of T cell receptor beta chains follows, all from one sample in a study of Ad26.COV2.S vaccination and SARS-CoV-2 variants. Using immunoSEQ multiplex PCR, the repertoire was profiled, and TCRdb retains in-frame clones only, with some absent. The sample has 350,000 to 500,000 clones; less than 95% are singletons. The specimen comprised peripheral blood, sampled in a trial of Ad26.COV2.S vaccine versus placebo. All receptors derive from a person between 18 and 60 years old who received the Ad26.COV2.S COVID-19 vaccine or a placebo. Both conserved end residues are part of each CDR3. A D gene is named only where the DNA matches it firmly. The size field is filled for only some rows; it gives once, few, many or a size class.

abundance	v_gene	d_gene	j_gene	CDR3nt	CDR3aa
.	TRBV7-3	.	TRBJ2-5	TGTGCCAGCAGCTCATACGGGAGTGGGGAGACCCAGTACTTC	CASSSYGSGETQYF
.	TRBV2	TRBD1	TRBJ2-7	TGTGCCAGCACCGGGACAGGAGACTACGAGCAGTACTTC	CASTGTGDYEQYF
.	TRBV27	.	TRBJ2-7	TGTGCCAGCGGCTCAAGCTCCTACGAGCAGTACTTC	CASGSSSYEQYF
.	TRBV11-2	TRBD1	TRBJ2-1	TGTGCCAGCAGACCTAACCAGGGGGCGGCCTACAATGAGCAGTTCTTC	CASRPNQGAAYNEQFF
.	TRBV11-1	TRBD1	TRBJ2-3	TGTGCCAGCAGCTTAGAGGGACAGTCCACAGATACGCAGTATTTT	CASSLEGQSTDTQYF
.	TRBV7-6	TRBD1	TRBJ2-3	TGTGCCAGCAGCTTGGGGGTAGGGGGCGAGACAGATACGCAGTATTTT	CASSLGVGGETDTQYF
.	TRBV27	.	TRBJ2-7	TGTGCCAGAAGACACCTGGTCCAGGGGACCTACGAGCAGTACTTC	CARRHLVQGTYEQYF
.	TRBV19	TRBD1	TRBJ1-2	TGTGCCAGTAGTGAAGGGGGCAAGGGTGGCTACACCTTC	CASSEGGKGGYTF
.	TRBV9	TRBD1	TRBJ2-7	TGTGCCAGCAGCGCTCAGGGGGTCAGCGACGAGCAGTACTTC	CASSAQGVSDEQYF
.	TRBV3-1/TRBV3-2	.	TRBJ2-3	TGTGCCAGCAGCCAAAAAGATACGCAGTATTTT	CASSQKDTQYF
.	TRBV27	TRBD2	TRBJ2-5	TGTGCCAGCACCCTTTACTTCGGGGGGGACGAGACCCAGTACTTC	CASTLYFGGDETQYF
.	TRBV4-2	.	TRBJ2-2	TGTGCCAGCAGCCAAGATGCCGGGGCCTCGAACACCGGGGAGCTGTTTTTT	CASSQDAGASNTGELFF
.	TRBV4-3	.	TRBJ2-1	TGCGCCAGCAGCCAATCTGGGGGCCAGACTTTCTACAATGAGCAGTTCTTC	CASSQSGGQTFYNEQFF
.	TRBV9	.	TRBJ2-5	TGTGCCAGCAGCGGAACAGGGGAGGCATTGGAGACCCAGTACTTC	CASSGTGEALETQYF
.	TRBV18	.	TRBJ2-1	TGTGCCAGCTCACCACTCTTAGACTACAATGAGCAGTTCTTC	CASSPLLDYNEQFF
.	TRBV28	.	TRBJ1-1	TGTGCCAGCGGTCCTTGGAAATCGACCACTGAAGCTTTCTTT	CASGPWKSTTEAFF
.	TRBV28	TRBD2	TRBJ2-3	TGTGCCAGCTACGAAGGGGCTAGCGGGAGGGATACGCAGTATTTT	CASYEGASGRDTQYF
.	TRBV6-1	.	TRBJ2-1	TGTGCCAGCAGTGGGTGGGACTCAACTAATGAGCAGTTCTTC	CASSGWDSTNEQFF
.	TRBV5-4	.	TRBJ1-2	TGTGCCAGCAGCCACTACGGAGGGCTGCAGGGCTACACCTTC	CASSHYGGLQGYTF
.	TRBV5-4	.	TRBJ2-5	TGTGCCAGCAGCCTACGACAGCAAGAGACCCAGTACTTC	CASSLRQQETQYF
.	TRBV5-8	.	TRBJ1-3	TGTGCCAGCAGCACCCTGACAGTCAACTCTGGAAACACCATATATTTT	CASSTLTVNSGNTIYF
.	TRBV7-9	.	TRBJ1-2	TGTGCCAGCAGCTTAGTCGCTAACTATGGCTACACCTTC	CASSLVANYGYTF
.	TRBV4-3	TRBD2	TRBJ2-7	TGCACCAGCAGCCAAGGCGGTTCGTCTAGCGGGAGGAAGACGGTCTGCGAGCAGTACTTC	CTSSQGGSSSGRKTVCEQYF
.	TRBV2	.	TRBJ2-1	TGTGCCAGCAGTGAACAAGAGGCCTGGATATGGAATGAGCAGTTCTTC	CASSEQEAWIWNEQFF
once	TRBV14	TRBD2	TRBJ2-5	TGTGCCAGCAGCCAAGTCGGGGGGAGCCCTCTCCGGGAGACCCAGTACTTC	CASSQVGGSPLRETQYF
.	TRBV7-9	.	TRBJ2-5	TGTGCCAGCAGCCCCACAGATATCCAAGAGACCCAGTACTTC	CASSPTDIQETQYF
.	TRBV24-1	TRBD2	TRBJ2-3	TGTGCCACCAGTGACACCAATCTAGCGGAAGTCCCCCATACGCAGTATTTT	CATSDTNLAEVPHTQYF
.	TRBV4-2	TRBD1	TRBJ2-7	TGTGCCAGCAGCCAAGAAGGACAGGGGTATTTCTCCTACGAGCAGTACTTC	CASSQEGQGYFSYEQYF
.	TRBV4-1	.	TRBJ2-2	TGCGCCAGCAGCCTCCCGGGGGCCGGGGAGCTGTTTTTT	CASSLPGAGELFF
.	TRBV6-2/TRBV6-3	.	TRBJ2-4	TGTGCCAGCAGTTTCGCGATGGACAAAAACATTCAGTACTTC	CASSFAMDKNIQYF
.	TRBV30	.	TRBJ1-4	TGTGCGGGGACGGCTACTAATGAAAAACTGTTTTTT	CAGTATNEKLFF
.	TRBV6-2/TRBV6-3	.	TRBJ1-2	TGTGCCAGCAGTCCAGTCGCGTTCAACTATGGCTACACCTTC	CASSPVAFNYGYTF
.	TRBV5-1	TRBD1	TRBJ2-1	TGCGCCAGCAGCGTTCGACAGGGTATCTCCAATGAGCAGTTCTTC	CASSVRQGISNEQFF
.	TRBV24-1	.	TRBJ2-3	TGTGCCACCAGTGACCCATACGTGGGGCGGAACACAGATACGCAGTATTTT	CATSDPYVGRNTDTQYF
once	TRBV27	.	TRBJ2-1	TGTGCCAGCAGTTCTACCGGGCCCTCCTACAATGAGCAGTTCTTC	CASSSTGPSYNEQFF
.	TRBV28	TRBD2	TRBJ2-7	TGTGCCAGCAGTCCCCTACGACTAGCGGGAACCTACGAGCAGTACTTC	CASSPLRLAGTYEQYF
few	TRBV15	.	TRBJ1-1	TGTGCCACCAGCCGAAGGAGCGGGATTGATTATAGCGAAGCTTTCTTT	CATSRRSGIDYSEAFF
.	TRBV6-4	TRBD1	TRBJ1-3	TGTGCCAGCAGTGACGTGACAGGGTTATCTGGAAACACCATATATTTT	CASSDVTGLSGNTIYF
once	TRBV28	.	TRBJ1-1	TGTGCCAGCAGTTTGACGTCGGGGAACACTGAAGCTTTCTTT	CASSLTSGNTEAFF
.	TRBV24-1	TRBD1	TRBJ2-5	TGTGCCACCAGTGACCTGACAGGGGGTCGTGAGACCCAGTACTTC	CATSDLTGGRETQYF
.	TRBV29-1	TRBD2	TRBJ2-1	TGCAGCGTTAGTCCTAGCGGGAAGTATGAGCAGTTCTTC	CSVSPSGKYEQFF
.	TRBV4-3	TRBD1	TRBJ2-7	TGCGCCAGCAGCCAAGATCACAGGGGTAGTTACGAGCAGTACTTC	CASSQDHRGSYEQYF
few	TRBV3-1/TRBV3-2	.	TRBJ1-2	TGTGCCAGCAGCCAAGATATAGGCAGAACCTATGGCTACACCTTC	CASSQDIGRTYGYTF
.	TRBV11-3	.	TRBJ2-7	TGTGCCAGCAGCTTGCGGGATAATGGCGAGCAGTACTTC	CASSLRDNGEQYF
.	TRBV20-1	.	TRBJ1-5	TGCAGTGCTAGCTTCGATCAGCCCCAGCATTTT	CSASFDQPQHF